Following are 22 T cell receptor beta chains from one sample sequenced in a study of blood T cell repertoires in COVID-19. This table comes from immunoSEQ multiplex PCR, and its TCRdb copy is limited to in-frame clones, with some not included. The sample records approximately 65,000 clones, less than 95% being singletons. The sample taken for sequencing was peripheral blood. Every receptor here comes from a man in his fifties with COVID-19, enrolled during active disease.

Written as DNA, the CDR3 is TGTGCCAGCAGTAACGACAGGGGGACTTTCTATGGCTACACCTTC. This sequence encodes CASSNDRGTFYGYTF. The V and J genes are TRBV6-2 or TRBV6-3 and TRBJ1-2, with 9 nucleotides matching TRBD1. Germline loops: CDR1 MNHEY, CDR2 SVGEGT. The CDR3 length is 15 residues. V shed 5 bases, J shed 4 bases, and the junction held 8 bases outside the gene matches.

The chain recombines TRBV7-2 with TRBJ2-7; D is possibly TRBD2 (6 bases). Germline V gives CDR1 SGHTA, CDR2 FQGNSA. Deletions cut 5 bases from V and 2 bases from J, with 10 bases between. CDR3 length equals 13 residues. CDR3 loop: CASSLSGPYEQYF. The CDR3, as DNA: TGTGCCAGCAGCCTTAGCGGCCCCTACGAGCAGTACTTC.

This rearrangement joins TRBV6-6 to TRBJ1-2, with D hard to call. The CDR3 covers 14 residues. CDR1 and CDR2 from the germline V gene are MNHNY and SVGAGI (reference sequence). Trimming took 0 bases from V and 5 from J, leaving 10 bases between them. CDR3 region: CASSYSEGIYGYTF. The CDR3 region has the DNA TGTGCCAGCAGTTACTCAGAGGGAATATATGGCTACACCTTC.

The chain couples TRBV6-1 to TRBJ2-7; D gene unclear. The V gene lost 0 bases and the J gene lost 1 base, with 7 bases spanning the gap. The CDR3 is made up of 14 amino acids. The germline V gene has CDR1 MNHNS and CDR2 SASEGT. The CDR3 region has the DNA TGTGCCAGCAGTGAAGCCATGAGGTCCTACGAGCAGTACTTC. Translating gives CASSEAMRSYEQYF.

Written as DNA, the CDR3 is TGTGCTAATAGGGGAAACTCTGGGGCCAACGTCCTGACTTTC. Translated: CANRGNSGANVLTF. J is TRBJ2-6 and V is TRBV2, with D possibly TRBD1 on 5 matching bases. Germline lookup yields CDR1 SNHLY and CDR2 FYNNEI. The CDR3 length is 14 residues. Supplemented by reference TRBV2 and TRBJ2-6, the full variable domain reads EPEVTQTPSHQVTQMGQEVILRCVPISNHLYFYWYRQILGQKVEFLVSFYNNEISEKSEIFDDQFSVERPDGSNFTLKIRSTKLEDSAMYFCANRGNSGANVLTFGAGSRLTVL.

The CDR3 nucleotides are TGTGCCAGCAGCTTCAGCGGTGAGCAGTTCTTC. Translating gives CASSFSGEQFF. The V call is TRBV7-2, the J call TRBJ2-1, with D perhaps TRBD2 (5 bases). The V end was cut by 3 bases, the J end by 9 bases, with 6 bases between. Germline V gives CDR1 SGHTA, CDR2 FQGNSA. This CDR3 has 11 residues.

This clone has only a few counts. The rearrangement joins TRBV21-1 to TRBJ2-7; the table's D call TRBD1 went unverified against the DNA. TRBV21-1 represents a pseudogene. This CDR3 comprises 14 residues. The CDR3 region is CASGGTGGSCEQYF. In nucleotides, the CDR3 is TGTGCCAGCGGGGGGACAGGAGGCTCCTGCGAGCAGTACTTC.

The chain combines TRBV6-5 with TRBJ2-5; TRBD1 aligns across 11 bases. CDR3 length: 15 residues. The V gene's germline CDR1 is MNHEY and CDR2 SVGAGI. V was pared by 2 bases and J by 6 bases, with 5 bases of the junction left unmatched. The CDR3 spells CASSYGTGGFKTQYF. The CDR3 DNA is TGTGCCAGCAGTTACGGGACAGGGGGATTTAAGACCCAGTACTTC.

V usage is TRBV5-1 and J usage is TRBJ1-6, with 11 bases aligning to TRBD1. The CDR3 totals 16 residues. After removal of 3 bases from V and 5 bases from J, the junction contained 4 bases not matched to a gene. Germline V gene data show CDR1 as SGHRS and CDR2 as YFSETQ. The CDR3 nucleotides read TGCGCCAGCAGCTGGGGACAGGGGGTTGATAATTCACCCCTCCACTTT. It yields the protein CASSWGQGVDNSPLHF.

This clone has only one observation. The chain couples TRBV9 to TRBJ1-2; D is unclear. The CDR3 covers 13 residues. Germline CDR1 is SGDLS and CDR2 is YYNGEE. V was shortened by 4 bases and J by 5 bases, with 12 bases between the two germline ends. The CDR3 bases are TGTGCCAGCAGCACTCCAACGGGGTATGGCTACACCTTC. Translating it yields CASSTPTGYGYTF.

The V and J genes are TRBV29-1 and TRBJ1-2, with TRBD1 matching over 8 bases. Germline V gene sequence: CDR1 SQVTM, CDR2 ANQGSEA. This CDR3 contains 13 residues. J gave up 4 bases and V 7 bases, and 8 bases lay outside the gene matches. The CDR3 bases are TGCAGCGGTGGACAGGGTACTCCCTATGGCTACACCTTC. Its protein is CSGGQGTPYGYTF.

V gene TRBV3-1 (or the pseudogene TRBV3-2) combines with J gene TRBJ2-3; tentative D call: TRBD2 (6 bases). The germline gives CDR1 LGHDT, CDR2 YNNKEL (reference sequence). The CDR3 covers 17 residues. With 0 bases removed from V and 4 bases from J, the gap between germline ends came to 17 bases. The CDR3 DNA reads TGTGCCAGCAGCCAAGATAGAACGGGAGTAATCCCAGATACGCAGTATTTT. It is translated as CASSQDRTGVIPDTQYF.

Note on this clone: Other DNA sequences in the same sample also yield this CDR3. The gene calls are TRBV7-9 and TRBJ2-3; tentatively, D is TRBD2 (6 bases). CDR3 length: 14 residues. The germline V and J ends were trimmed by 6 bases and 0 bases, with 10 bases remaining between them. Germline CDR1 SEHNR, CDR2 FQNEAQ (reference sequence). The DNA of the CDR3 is TGTGCCAGCAGTCCGAGCGGGAGCACAGATACGCAGTATTTT. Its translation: CASSPSGSTDTQYF. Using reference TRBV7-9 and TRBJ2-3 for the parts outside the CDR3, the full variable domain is DTGVSQNPRHKITKRGQNVTFRCDPISEHNRLYWYRQTLGQGPEFLTYFQNEAQLEKSRLLSDRFSAERPKGSFSTLEIQRTEQGDSAMYLCASSPSGSTDTQYFGPGTRLTVL.

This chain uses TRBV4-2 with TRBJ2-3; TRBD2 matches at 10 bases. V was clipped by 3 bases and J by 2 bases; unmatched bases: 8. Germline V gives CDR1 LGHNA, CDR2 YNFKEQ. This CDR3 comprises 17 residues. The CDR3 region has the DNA TGTGCCAGCAGCCAGGGAATAGCGGGAGGCGTCACAGATACGCAGTATTTT. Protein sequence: CASSQGIAGGVTDTQYF.

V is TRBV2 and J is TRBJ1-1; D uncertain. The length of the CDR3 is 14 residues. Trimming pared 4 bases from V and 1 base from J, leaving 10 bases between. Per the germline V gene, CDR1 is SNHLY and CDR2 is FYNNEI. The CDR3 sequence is CASSAGARNTEAFF. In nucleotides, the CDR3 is TGTGCCAGCAGTGCCGGAGCCAGGAACACTGAAGCTTTCTTT.

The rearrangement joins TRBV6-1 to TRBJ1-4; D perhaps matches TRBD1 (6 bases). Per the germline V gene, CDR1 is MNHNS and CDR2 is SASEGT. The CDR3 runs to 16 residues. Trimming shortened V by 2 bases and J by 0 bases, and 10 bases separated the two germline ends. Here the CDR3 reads CASSEMWTATNEKLFF. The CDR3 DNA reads TGTGCCAGCAGTGAAATGTGGACAGCAACTAATGAAAAACTGTTTTTT.

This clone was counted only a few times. In DNA form, the CDR3 reads TGTGCCAGCAGCCTAAGATTAGCGGAGGAGGGAGAGACCCAGTACTTC. Encoded protein: CASSLRLAEEGETQYF. V and J are TRBV4-2 and TRBJ2-5, with a tentative D call TRBD2 (6 bases). CDR3 size: 16 residues. Trimming took 4 bases from V and 4 from J, leaving 19 bases between them. Germline CDR1 and CDR2: LGHNA and YNFKEQ.

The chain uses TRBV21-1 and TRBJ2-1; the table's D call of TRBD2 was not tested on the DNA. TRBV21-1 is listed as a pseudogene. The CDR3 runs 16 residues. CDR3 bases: TGTGCCAGCAGCAAAGGCGTGCTCCGCTCCTACAATGAGCAGTTCTTC. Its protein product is CASSKGVLRSYNEQFF.

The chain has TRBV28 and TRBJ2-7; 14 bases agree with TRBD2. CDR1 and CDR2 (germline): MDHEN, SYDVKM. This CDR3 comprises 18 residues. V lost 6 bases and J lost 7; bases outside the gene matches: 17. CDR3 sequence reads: CASRPPGAGTSGSWEQYF. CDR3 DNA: TGTGCCAGCAGGCCACCCGGGGCCGGGACTAGCGGGAGTTGGGAGCAGTACTTC. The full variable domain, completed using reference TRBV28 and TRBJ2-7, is DVKVTQSSRYLVKRTGEKVFLECVQDMDHENMFWYRQDPGLGLRLIYFSYDVKMKEKGDIPEGYSVSREKKERFSLILESASTNQTSMYLCASRPPGAGTSGSWEQYFGPGTRLTVT.

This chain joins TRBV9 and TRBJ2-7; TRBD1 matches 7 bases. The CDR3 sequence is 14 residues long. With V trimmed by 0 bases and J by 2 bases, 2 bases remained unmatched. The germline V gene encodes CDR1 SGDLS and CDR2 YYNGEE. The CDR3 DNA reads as TGTGCCAGCAGCGTAGGGACAGGCCCCTACGAGCAGTACTTC. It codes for CASSVGTGPYEQYF.

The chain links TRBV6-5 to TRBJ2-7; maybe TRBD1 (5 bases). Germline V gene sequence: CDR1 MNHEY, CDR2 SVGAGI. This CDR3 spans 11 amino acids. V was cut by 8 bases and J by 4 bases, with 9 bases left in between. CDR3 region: CASVGVYEQYF. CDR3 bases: TGTGCCAGCGTAGGGGTTTACGAGCAGTACTTC.

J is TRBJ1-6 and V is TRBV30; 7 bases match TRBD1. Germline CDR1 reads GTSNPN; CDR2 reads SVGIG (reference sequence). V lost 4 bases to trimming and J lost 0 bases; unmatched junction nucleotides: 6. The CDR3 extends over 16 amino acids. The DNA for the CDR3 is TGTGCCTGGAACCGACAGGGAAGCTCCTATAATTCACCCCTCCACTTT. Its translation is CAWNRQGSSYNSPLHF.